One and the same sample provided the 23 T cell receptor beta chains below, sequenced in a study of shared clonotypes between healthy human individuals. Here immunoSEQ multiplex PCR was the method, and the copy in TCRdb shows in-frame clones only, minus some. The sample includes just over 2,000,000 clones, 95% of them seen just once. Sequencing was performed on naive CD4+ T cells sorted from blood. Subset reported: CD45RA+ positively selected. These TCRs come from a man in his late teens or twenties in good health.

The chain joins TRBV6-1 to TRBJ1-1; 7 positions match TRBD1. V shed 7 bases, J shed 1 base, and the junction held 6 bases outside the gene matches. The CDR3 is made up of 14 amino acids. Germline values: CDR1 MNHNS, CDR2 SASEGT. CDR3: CASTRQGANTEAFF. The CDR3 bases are TGTGCCAGCACCCGACAGGGTGCGAACACTGAAGCTTTCTTT.

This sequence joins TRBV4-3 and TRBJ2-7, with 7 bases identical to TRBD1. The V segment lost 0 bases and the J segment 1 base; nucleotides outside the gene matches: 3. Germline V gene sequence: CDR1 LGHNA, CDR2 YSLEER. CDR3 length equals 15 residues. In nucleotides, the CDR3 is TGCGCCAGCAGCCAAGATAGGGGGCAGTCCTACGAGCAGTACTTC. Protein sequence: CASSQDRGQSYEQYF.

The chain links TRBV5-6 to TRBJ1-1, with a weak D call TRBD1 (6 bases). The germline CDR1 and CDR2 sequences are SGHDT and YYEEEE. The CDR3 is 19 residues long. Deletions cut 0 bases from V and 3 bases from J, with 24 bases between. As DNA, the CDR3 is TGTGCCAGCAGCTTGGTCGACTGGACTAACAGGGTAAAGGACACTGAAGCTTTCTTT. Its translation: CASSLVDWTNRVKDTEAFF.

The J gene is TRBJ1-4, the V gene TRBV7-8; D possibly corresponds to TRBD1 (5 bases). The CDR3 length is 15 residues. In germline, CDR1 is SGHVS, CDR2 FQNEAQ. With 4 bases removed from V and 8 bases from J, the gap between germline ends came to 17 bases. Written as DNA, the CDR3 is TGTGCCAGCAGCTCTAGGGAGGGGAAAGGCGAAAAACTGTTTTTT. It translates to CASSSREGKGEKLFF.

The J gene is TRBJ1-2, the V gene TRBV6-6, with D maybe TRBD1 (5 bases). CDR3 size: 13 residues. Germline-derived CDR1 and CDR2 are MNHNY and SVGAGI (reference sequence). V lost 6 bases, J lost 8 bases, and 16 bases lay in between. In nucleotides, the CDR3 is TGTGCCAGCAGCCGGGGACTGGCGGAGGGCTACACCTTC. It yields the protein CASSRGLAEGYTF.

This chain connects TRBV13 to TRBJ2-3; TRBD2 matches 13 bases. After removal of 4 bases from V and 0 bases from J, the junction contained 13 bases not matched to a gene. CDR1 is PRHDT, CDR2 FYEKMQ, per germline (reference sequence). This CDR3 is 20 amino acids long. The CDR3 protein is CASSYPPRTSGSPSTDTQYF. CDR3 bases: TGTGCCAGCAGCTACCCCCCGCGGACTAGCGGGAGCCCCAGCACAGATACGCAGTATTTT.

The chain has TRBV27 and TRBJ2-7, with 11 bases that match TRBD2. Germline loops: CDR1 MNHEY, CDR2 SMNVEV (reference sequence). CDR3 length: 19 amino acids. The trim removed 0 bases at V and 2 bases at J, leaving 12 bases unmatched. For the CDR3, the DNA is TGTGCCAGCAGTTTATCGCCCTTAGCGGGGGGGATATTAACCTACGAGCAGTACTTC. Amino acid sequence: CASSLSPLAGGILTYEQYF.

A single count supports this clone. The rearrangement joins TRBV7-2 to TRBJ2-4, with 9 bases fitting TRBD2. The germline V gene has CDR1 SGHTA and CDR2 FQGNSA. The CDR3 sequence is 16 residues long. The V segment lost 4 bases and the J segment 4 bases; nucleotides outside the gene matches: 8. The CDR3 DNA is TGTGCCAGCAGCTCGTCCCTAGCGGGGCGAAAAAACATTCAGTACTTC. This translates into CASSSSLAGRKNIQYF.

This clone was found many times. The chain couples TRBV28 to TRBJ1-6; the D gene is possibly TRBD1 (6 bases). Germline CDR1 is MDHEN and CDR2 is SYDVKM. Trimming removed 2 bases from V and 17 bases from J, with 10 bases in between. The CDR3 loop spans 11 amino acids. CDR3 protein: CASSLGAGVHF. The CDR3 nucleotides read TGTGCCAGCAGTTTAGGGGCAGGGGTCCACTTT.

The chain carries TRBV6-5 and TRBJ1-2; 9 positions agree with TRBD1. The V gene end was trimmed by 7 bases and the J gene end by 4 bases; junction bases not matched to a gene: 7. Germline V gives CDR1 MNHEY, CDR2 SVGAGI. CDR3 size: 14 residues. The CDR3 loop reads CASTSGTGPYGYTF. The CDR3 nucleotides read TGTGCCAGCACTTCCGGGACAGGGCCCTATGGCTACACCTTC.

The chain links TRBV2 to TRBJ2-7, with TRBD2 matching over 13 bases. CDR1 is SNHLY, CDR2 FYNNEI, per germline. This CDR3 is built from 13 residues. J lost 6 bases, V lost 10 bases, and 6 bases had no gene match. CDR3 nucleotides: TGTGCCACCCGGACTAGCGGGGGTGGCGAGCAGTACTTC. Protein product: CATRTSGGGEQYF.

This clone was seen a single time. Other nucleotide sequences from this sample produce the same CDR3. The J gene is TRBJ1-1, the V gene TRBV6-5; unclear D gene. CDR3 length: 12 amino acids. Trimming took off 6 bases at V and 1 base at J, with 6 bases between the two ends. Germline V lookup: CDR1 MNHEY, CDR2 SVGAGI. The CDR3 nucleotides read TGTGCCAGCAGCCGTACGAACACTGAAGCTTTCTTT. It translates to CASSRTNTEAFF.

The CDR3 loop is CASSFEREAFF. The CDR3 nucleotides read TGTGCCAGCAGTTTCGAGCGTGAAGCTTTCTTT. The chain combines TRBV28 with TRBJ1-1; no clear D. Germline loops: CDR1 MDHEN, CDR2 SYDVKM. This CDR3 spans 11 amino acids. The V and J ends lost 3 bases and 7 bases respectively, with 6 bases between them. The full variable domain, rest sourced from reference TRBV28 and TRBJ1-1, is DVKVTQSSRYLVKRTGEKVFLECVQDMDHENMFWYRQDPGLGLRLIYFSYDVKMKEKGDIPEGYSVSREKKERFSLILESASTNQTSMYLCASSFEREAFFGQGTRLTVV.

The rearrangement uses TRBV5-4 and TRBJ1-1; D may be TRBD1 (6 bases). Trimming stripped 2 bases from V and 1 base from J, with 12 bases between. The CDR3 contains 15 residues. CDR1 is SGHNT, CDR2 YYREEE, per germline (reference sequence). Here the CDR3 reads CASSFPRGGNTEAFF. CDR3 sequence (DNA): TGTGCCAGCAGCTTCCCCAGAGGGGGGAACACTGAAGCTTTCTTT.

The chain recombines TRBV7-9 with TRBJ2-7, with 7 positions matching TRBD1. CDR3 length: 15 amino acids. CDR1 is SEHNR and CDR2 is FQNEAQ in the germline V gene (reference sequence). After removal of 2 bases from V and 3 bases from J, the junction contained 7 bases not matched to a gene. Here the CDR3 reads CASSLMGQSDYEQYF. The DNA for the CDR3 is TGTGCCAGCAGCTTAATGGGACAGAGTGACTACGAGCAGTACTTC.

The CDR3: CASHGLPNEQFF. Here the CDR3 DNA reads TGTGCCAGCCACGGGCTCCCGAATGAGCAGTTCTTC. This chain connects TRBV2 to TRBJ2-1; D is unresolved. Trimming left V 8 bases short and J 7 bases short, with 12 bases between. In germline, CDR1 is SNHLY, CDR2 FYNNEI. The CDR3 is made up of 12 amino acids.

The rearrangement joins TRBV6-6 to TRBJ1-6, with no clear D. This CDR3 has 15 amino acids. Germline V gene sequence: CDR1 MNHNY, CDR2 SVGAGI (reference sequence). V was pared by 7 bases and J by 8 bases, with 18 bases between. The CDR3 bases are TGTGCCAGCATAGGCCCAGTCCCTTCCGATTCACCCCTCCACTTT. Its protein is CASIGPVPSDSPLHF.

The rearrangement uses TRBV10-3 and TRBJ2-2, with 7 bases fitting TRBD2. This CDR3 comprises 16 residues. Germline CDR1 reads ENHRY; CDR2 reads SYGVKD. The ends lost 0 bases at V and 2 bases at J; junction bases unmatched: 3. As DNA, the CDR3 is TGTGCCATCAGTGAGTCTATAGCGGGTAACACCGGGGAGCTGTTTTTT. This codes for CAISESIAGNTGELFF.

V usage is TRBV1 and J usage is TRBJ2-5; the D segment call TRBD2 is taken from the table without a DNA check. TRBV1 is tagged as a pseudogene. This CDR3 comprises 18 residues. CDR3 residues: CTSSQDSLASGREETQYF. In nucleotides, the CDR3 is TGCACCAGCAGCCAAGACTCTTTGGCTAGCGGGAGAGAGGAGACCCAGTACTTC.

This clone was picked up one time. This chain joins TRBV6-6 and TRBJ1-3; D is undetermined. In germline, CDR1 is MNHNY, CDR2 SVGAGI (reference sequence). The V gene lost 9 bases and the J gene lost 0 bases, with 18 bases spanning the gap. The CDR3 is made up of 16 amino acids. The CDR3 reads CASSLIQQSSGNTIYF. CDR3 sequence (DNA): TGTGCCAGTTCCTTAATTCAACAGAGCTCTGGAAACACCATATATTTT.

The CDR3 DNA reads as TGTGCCAGCAGCGACACTGAAGCTTTCTTT. Amino acid sequence: CASSDTEAFF. The V gene is TRBV28, the J gene TRBJ1-1; D unresolved. Per the germline V gene, CDR1 is MDHEN and CDR2 is SYDVKM. V lost 6 bases to trimming and J lost 3 bases, with 2 bases between them. This CDR3 is 10 amino acids long.

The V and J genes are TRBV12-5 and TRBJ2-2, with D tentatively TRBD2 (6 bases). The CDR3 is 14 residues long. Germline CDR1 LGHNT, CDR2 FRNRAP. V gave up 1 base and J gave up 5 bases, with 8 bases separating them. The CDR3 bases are TGTGCTAGTGGTTTGGAGGCGGGGACCGGGGAGCTGTTTTTT. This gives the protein CASGLEAGTGELFF.

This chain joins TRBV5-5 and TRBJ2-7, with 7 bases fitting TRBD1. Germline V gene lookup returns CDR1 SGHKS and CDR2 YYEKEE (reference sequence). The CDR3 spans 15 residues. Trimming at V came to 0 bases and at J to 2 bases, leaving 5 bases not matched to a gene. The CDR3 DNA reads TGTGCCAGCAGCTTGGTATATGGACAGGCCTACGAGCAGTACTTC. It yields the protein CASSLVYGQAYEQYF.